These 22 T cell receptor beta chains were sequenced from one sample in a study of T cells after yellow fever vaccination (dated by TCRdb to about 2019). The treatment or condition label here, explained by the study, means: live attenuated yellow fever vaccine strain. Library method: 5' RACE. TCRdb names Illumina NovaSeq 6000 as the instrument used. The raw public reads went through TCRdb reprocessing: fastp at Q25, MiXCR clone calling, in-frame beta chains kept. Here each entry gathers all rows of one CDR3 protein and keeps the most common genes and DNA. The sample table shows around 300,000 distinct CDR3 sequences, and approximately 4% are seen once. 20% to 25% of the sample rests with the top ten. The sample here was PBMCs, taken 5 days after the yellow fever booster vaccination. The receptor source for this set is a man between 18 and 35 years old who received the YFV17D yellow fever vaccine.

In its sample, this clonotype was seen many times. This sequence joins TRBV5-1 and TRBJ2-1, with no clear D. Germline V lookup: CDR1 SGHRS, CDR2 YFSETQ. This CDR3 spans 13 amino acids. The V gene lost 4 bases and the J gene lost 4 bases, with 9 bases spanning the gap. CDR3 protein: CASSPRTYNEQFF. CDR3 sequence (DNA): TGCGCCAGCAGCCCCCGGACGTACAATGAGCAGTTCTTC.

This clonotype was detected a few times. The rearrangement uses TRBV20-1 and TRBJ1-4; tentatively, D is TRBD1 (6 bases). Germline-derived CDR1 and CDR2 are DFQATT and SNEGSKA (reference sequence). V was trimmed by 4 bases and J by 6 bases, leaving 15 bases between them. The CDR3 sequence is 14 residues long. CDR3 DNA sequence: TGCAGTGCTAAACAGGGTTTGGCGGATGAAAAACTGTTTTTT. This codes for CSAKQGLADEKLFF.

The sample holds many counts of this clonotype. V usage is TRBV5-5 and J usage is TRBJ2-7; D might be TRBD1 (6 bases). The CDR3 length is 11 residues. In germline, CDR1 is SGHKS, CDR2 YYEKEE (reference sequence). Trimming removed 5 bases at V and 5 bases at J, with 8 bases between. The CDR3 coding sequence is TGTGCCAGCAGTTGGGACAACGAGCAGTACTTC. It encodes CASSWDNEQYF.

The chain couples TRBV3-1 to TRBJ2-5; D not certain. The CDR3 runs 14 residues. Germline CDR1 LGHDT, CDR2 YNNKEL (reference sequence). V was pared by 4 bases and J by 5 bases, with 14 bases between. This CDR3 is CASSLVSSLETQYF. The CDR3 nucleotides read TGTGCCAGCAGCCTTGTCTCATCGTTGGAGACCCAGTACTTC.

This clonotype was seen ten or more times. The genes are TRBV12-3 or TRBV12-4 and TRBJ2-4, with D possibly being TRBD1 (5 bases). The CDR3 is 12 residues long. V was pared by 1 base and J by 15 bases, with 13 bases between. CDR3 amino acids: CASSLVPGPWYF. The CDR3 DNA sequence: TGTGCCAGCAGTTTAGTGCCAGGGCCCTGGTACTTC.

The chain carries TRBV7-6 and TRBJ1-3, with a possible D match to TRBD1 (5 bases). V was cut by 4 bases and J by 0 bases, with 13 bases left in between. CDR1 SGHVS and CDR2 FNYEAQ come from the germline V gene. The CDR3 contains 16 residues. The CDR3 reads CASSSGLPSSGNTIYF. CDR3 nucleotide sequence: TGTGCCAGCAGCTCGGGACTGCCGAGCTCTGGAAACACCATATATTTT.

The CDR3 bases are TGTGCCAGTTCGGCAGTTTTCTGGGGGGCAGGTGAAGCTTTCTTT. This codes for CASSAVFWGAGEAFF. The chain links TRBV25-1 to TRBJ1-1, with D perhaps matching TRBD1 (6 bases). Germline V gene lookup returns CDR1 MGHDK and CDR2 SYGVNS. The CDR3 contains 15 residues. V dropped 9 bases and J dropped 7 bases, with 24 bases sitting between them.

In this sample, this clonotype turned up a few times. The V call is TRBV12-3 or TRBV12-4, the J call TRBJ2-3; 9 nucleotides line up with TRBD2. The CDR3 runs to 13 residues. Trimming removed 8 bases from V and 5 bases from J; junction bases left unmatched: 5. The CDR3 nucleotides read TGTGCCAGCGGCGGGGGGGCGAGAGATACGCAGTATTTT. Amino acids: CASGGGARDTQYF.

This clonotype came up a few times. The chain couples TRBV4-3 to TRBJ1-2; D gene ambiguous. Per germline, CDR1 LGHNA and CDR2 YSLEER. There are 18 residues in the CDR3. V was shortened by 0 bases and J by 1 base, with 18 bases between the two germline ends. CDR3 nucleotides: TGCGCCAGCAGCCAAGATTCGGCAGTGGTTGTGGATAACTATGGCTACACCTTC. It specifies CASSQDSAVVVDNYGYTF.

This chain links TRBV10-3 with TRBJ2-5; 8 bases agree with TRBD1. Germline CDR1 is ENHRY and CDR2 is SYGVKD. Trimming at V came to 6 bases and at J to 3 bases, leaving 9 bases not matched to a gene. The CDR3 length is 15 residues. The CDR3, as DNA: TGTGCCATCAGACCATCGACAGGGGAAAAAGAGACCCAGTACTTC. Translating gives CAIRPSTGEKETQYF.

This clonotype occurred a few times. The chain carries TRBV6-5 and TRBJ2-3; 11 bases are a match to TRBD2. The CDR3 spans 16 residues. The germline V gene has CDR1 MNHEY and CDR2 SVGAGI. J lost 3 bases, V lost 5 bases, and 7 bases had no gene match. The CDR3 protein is CASSIAGGKPTDTQYF. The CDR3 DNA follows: TGTGCCAGCAGTATAGCGGGGGGGAAGCCGACAGATACGCAGTATTTT.

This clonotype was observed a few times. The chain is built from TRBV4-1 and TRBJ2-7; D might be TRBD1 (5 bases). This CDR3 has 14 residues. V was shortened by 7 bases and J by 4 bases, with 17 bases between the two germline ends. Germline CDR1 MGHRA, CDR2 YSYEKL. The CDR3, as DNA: TGCGCCAGCACTATCAGGGCGACACCTTACGAGCAGTACGTC. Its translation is CASTIRATPYEQYV.

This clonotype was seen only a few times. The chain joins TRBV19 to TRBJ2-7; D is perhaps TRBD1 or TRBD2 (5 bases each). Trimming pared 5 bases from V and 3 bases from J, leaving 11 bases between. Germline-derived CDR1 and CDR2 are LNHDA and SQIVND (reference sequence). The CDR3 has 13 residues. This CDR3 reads CASSHGAGYEQYF. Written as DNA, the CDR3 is TGTGCCAGTAGTCACGGGGCAGGCTACGAGCAGTACTTC.

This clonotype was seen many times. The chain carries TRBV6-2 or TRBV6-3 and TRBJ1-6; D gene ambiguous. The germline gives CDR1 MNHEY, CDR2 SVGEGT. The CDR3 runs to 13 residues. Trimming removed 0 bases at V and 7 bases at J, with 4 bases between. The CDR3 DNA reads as TGTGCCAGCAGTTACTCCACAAATTCACCCCTCCACTTT. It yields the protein CASSYSTNSPLHF.

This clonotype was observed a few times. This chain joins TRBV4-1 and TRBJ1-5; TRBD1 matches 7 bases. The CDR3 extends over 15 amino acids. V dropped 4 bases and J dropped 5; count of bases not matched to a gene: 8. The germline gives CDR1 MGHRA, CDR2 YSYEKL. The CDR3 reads CASSRAQGTDQPQHF. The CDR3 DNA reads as TGCGCCAGCAGCCGAGCACAGGGGACGGATCAGCCCCAGCATTTT.

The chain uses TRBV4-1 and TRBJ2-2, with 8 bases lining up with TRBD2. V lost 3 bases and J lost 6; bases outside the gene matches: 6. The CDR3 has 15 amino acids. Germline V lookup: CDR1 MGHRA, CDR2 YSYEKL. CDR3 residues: CASSQSGSGAGELFF. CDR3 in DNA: TGCGCCAGCAGCCAGAGCGGGAGCGGGGCCGGGGAGCTGTTTTTT.

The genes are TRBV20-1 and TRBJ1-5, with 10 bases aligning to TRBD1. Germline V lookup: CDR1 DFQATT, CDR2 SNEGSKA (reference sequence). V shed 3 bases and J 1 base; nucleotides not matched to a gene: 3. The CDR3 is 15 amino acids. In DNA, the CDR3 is TGCAGTGCTAGCTCGGGACAGGGGAGCAATCAGCCCCAGCATTTT. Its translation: CSASSGQGSNQPQHF.

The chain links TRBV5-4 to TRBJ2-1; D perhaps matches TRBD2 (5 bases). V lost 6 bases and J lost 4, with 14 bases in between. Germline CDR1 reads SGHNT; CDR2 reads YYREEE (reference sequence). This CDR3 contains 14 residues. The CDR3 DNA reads TGTGCCAGCACGGACTCGCCCCCTTACAATGAGCAGTTCTTC. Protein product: CASTDSPPYNEQFF.

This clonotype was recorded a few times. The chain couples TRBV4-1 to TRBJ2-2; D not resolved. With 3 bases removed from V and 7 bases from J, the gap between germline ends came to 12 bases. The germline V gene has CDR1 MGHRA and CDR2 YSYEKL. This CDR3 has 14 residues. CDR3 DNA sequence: TGCGCCAGCAGCCAGGGATACCCGGACGGGGAGCTGTTTTTT. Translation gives CASSQGYPDGELFF.

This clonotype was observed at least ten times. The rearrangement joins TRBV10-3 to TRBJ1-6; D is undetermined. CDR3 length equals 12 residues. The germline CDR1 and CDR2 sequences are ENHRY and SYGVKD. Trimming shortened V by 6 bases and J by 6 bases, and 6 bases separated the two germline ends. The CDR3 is CAISPSNSPLHF. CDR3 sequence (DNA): TGTGCCATCAGCCCGAGTAATTCACCCCTCCACTTT.

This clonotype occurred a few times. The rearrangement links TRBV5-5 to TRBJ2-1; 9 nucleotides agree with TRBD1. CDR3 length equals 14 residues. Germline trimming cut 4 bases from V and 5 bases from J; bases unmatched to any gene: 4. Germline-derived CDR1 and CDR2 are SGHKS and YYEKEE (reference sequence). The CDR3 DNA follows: TGTGCCAGCAGCCGGGGACAGGGAGACAATGAGCAGTTCTTC. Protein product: CASSRGQGDNEQFF.

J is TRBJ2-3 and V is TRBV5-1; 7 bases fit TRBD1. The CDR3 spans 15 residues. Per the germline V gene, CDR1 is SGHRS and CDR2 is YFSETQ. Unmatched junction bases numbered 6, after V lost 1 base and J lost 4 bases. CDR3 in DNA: TGCGCCAGCAGCTTGACGGGACAGCCCCCAGATACGCAGTATTTT. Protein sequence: CASSLTGQPPDTQYF.